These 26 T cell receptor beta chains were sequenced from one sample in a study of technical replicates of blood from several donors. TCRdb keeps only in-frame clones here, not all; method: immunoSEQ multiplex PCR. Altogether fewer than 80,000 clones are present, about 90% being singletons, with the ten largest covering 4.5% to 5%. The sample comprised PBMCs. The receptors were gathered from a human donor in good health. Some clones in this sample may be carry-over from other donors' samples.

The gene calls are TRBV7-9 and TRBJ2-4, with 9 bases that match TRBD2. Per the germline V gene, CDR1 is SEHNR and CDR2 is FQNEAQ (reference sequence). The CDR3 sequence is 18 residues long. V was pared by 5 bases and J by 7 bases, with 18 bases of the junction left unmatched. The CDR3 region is CASSTNMEYEAGGNIQYF. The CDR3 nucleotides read TGTGCCAGCAGCACTAACATGGAATATGAGGCGGGGGGGAACATTCAGTACTTC. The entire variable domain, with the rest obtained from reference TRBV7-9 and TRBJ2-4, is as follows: DTGVSQNPRHKITKRGQNVTFRCDPISEHNRLYWYRQTLGQGPEFLTYFQNEAQLEKSRLLSDRFSAERPKGSFSTLEIQRTEQGDSAMYLCASSTNMEYEAGGNIQYFGAGTRLSVL.

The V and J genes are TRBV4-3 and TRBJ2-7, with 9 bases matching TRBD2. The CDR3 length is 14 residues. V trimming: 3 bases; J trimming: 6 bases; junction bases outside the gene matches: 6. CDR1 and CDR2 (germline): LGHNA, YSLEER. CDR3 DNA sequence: TGCGCCAGCAGCCAGGCAGGTAGCGGGGGCGAGCAGTACTTC. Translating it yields CASSQAGSGGEQYF.

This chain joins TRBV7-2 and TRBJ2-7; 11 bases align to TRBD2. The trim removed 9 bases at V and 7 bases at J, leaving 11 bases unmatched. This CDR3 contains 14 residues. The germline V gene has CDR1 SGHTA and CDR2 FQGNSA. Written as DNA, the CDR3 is TGTGCCAGTCTCATAGCGGGAGGGCCGAATGAGCAGTACTTC. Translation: CASLIAGGPNEQYF. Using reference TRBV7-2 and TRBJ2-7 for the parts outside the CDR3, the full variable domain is GAGVSQSPSNKVTEKGKDVELRCDPISGHTALYWYRQSLGQGLEFLIYFQGNSAPDKSGLPSDRFSAERTGGSVSTLTIQRTQQEDSAVYLCASLIAGGPNEQYFGPGTRLTVT.

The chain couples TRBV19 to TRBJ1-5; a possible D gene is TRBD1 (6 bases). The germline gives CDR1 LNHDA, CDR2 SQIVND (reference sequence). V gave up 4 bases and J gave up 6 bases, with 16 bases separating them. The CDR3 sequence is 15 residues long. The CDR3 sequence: CASSKAGVSGQPQHF. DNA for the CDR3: TGTGCCAGTAGTAAGGCAGGGGTATCAGGTCAGCCCCAGCATTTT.

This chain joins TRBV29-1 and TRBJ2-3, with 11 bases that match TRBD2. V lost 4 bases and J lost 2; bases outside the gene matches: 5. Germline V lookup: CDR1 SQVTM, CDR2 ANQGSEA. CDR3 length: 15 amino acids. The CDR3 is CSVGPSGGNTDTQYF. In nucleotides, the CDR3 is TGCAGCGTTGGACCTAGCGGGGGGAACACAGATACGCAGTATTTT.

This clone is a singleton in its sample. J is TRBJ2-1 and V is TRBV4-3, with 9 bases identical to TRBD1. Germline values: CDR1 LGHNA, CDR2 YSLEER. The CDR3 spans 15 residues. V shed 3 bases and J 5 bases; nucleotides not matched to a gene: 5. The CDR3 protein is CASSHGTGTHNEQFF. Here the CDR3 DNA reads TGCGCCAGCAGCCACGGGACAGGGACTCACAATGAGCAGTTCTTC.

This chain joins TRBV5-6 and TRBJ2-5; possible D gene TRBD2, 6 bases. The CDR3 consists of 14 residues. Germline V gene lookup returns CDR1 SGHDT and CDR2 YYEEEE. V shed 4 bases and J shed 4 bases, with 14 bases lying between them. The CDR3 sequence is CASSRSGVPETQYF. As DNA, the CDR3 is TGTGCCAGCAGCCGTTCGGGAGTTCCAGAGACCCAGTACTTC.

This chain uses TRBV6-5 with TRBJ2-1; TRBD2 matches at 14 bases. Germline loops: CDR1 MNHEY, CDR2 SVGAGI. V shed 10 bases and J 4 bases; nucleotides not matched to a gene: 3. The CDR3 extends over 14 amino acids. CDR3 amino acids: CATGLAGGYNEQFF. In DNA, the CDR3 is TGTGCCACCGGACTAGCGGGAGGATACAATGAGCAGTTCTTC.

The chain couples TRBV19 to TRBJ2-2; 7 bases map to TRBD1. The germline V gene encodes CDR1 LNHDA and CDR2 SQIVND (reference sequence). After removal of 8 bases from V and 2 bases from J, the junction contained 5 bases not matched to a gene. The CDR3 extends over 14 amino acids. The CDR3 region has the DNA TGTGCCAGTCGTACAGGGGTAAACACCGGGGAGCTGTTTTTT. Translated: CASRTGVNTGELFF.

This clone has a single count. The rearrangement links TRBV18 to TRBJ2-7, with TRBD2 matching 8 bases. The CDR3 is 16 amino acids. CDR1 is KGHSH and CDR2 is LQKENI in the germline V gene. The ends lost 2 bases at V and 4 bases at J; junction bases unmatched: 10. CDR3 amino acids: CASSPETAGGWYEQYF. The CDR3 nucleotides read TGTGCCAGCTCACCAGAGACGGCGGGAGGTTGGTACGAGCAGTACTTC.

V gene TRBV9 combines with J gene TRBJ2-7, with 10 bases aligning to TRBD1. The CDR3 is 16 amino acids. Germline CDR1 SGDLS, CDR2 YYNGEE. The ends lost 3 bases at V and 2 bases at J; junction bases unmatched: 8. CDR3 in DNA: TGTGCCAGCAGCGCGAGACAGGGGGCGCAGACCTACGAGCAGTACTTC. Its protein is CASSARQGAQTYEQYF.

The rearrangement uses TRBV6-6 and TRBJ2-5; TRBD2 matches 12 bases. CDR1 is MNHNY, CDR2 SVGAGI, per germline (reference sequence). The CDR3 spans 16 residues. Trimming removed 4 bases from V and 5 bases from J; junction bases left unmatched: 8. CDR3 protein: CASSSSSGRASETQYF. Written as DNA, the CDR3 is TGTGCCAGCAGTTCATCTAGCGGGAGGGCCTCGGAGACCCAGTACTTC.

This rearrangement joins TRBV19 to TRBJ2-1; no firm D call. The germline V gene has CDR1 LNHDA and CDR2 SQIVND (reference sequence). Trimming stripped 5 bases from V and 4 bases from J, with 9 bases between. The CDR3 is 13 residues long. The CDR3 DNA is TGTGCCAGTAGTTTCGGCGGATACAATGAGCAGTTCTTC. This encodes CASSFGGYNEQFF.

The CDR3 reads CASSPEPGVYEKLFF. The CDR3 nucleotides are TGCGCCAGCAGCCCCGAGCCCGGGGTGTATGAAAAACTGTTTTTT. This chain joins TRBV5-1 and TRBJ1-4; D gene uncertain. This CDR3 is 15 amino acids long. The germline V gene encodes CDR1 SGHRS and CDR2 YFSETQ. Trimming took 4 bases from V and 6 from J, leaving 16 bases between them. Full variable domain (remainder filled in from reference TRBV5-1 and TRBJ1-4): KAGVTQTPRYLIKTRGQQVTLSCSPISGHRSVSWYQQTPGQGLQFLFEYFSETQRNKGNFPGRFSGRQFSNSRSEMNVSTLELGDSALYLCASSPEPGVYEKLFFGSGTQLSVL.

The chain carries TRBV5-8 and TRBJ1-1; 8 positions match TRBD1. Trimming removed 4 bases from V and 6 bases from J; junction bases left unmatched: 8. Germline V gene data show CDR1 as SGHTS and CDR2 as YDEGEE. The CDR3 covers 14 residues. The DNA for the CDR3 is TGTGCCAGCAGCCACACAGGGGGTAACGCTGAAGCTTTCTTT. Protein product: CASSHTGGNAEAFF.

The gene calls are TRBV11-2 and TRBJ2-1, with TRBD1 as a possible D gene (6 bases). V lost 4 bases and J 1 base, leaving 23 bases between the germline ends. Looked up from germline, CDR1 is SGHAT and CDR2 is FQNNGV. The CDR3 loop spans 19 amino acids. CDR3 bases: TGTGCCAGCAGCTCCCCACCGACCCGACAGGCATTATCCTACAATGAGCAGTTCTTC. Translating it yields CASSSPPTRQALSYNEQFF. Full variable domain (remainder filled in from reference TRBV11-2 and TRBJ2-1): EAGVAQSPRYKIIEKRQSVAFWCNPISGHATLYWYQQILGQGPKLLIQFQNNGVVDDSQLPKDRFSAERLKGVDSTLKIQPAKLEDSAVYLCASSSPPTRQALSYNEQFFGPGTRLTVL.

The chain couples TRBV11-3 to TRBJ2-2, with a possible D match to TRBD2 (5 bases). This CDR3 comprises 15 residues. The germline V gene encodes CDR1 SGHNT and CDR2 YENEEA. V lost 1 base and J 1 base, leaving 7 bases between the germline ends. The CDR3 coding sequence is TGTGCCAGCAGCTTAGTTCGGGAGAACACCGGGGAGCTGTTTTTT. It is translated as CASSLVRENTGELFF.

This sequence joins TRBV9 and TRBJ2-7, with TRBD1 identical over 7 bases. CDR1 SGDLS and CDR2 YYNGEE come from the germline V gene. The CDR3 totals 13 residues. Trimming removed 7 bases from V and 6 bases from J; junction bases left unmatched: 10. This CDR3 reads CASGPGTEGEQYF. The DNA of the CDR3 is TGTGCCAGCGGCCCTGGGACAGAAGGCGAGCAGTACTTC.

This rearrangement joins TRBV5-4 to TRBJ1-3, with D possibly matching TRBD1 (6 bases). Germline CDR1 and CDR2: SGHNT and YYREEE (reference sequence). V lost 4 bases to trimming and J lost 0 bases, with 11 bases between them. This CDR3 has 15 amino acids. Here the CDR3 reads CASSLQGSSGNTIYF. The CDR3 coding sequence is TGTGCCAGCAGCCTCCAGGGGTCCTCTGGAAACACCATATATTTT. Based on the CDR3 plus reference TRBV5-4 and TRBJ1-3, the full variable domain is ETGVTQSPTHLIKTRGQQVTLRCSSQSGHNTVSWYQQALGQGPQFIFQYYREEENGRGNFPPRFSGLQFPNYSSELNVNALELDDSALYLCASSLQGSSGNTIYFGEGSWLTVV.

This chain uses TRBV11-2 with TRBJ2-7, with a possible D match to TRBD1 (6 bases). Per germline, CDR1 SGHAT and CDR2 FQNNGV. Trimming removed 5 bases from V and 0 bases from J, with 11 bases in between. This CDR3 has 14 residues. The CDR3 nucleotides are TGTGCCAGCAGCCCCGGGACATACTCCTACGAGCAGTACTTC. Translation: CASSPGTYSYEQYF.

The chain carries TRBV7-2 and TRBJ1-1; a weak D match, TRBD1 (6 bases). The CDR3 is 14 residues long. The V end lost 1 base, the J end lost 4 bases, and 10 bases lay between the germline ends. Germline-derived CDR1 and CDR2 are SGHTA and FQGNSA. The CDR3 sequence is CASSLEATGTEAFF. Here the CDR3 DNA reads TGTGCCAGCAGCTTAGAGGCGACAGGCACTGAAGCTTTCTTT.

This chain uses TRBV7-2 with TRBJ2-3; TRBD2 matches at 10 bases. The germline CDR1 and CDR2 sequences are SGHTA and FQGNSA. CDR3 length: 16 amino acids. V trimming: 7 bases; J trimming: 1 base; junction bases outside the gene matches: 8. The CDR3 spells CASTDSGGRRTDTQYF. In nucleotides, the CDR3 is TGTGCCAGCACCGATAGCGGGGGGCGACGCACAGATACGCAGTATTTT.

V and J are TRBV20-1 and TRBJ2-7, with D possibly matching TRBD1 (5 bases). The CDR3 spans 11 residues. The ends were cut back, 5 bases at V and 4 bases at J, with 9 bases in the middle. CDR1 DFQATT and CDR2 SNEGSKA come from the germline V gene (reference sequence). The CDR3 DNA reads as TGCAGTGCTGCAGACAGTTACGAGCAGTACTTC. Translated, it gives CSAADSYEQYF.

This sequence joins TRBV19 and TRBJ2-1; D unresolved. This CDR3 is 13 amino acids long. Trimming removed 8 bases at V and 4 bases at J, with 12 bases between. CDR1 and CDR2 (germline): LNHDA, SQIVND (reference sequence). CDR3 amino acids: CASGPLGYNEQFF. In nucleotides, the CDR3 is TGTGCCAGTGGCCCCCTCGGGTACAATGAGCAGTTCTTC.

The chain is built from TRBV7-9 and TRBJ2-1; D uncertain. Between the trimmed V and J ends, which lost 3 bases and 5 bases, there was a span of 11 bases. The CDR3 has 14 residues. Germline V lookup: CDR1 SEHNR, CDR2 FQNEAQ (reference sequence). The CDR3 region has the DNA TGTGCCAGCAGCTTCGGCCAGCGAAACAATGAGCAGTTCTTC. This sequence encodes CASSFGQRNNEQFF.

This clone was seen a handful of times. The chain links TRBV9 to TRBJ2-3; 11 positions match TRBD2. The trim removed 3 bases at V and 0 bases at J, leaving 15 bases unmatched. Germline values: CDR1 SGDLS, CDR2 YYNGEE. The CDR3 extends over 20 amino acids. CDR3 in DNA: TGTGCCAGCAGCGCTGGACTAGCGGGCCGACATGCCCAGAGCACAGATACGCAGTATTTT. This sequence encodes CASSAGLAGRHAQSTDTQYF.